A single sample gave rise to the 22 T cell receptor beta chains below, sequenced in a study of cytomegalovirus exposure and HLA in healthy donors. It was with 60 Vbeta and 13 Jbeta primers that the PCR ran. Sequenced by immunoSEQ multiplex PCR; TCRdb stores in-frame clones only, minus some. The sample has some 110,000 clones, 60% to 80% seen once. The source material was PBMCs. Every receptor here comes from a boy under 18 in good health and CMV-seronegative.

V is TRBV6-1 and J is TRBJ2-4; TRBD1 matches 8 bases. Germline loops: CDR1 MNHNS, CDR2 SASEGT. The V and J ends lost 2 bases and 1 base, in that order; junction bases with no gene match: 10. This CDR3 contains 18 residues. CDR3 sequence: CASSEFWTGFLAKNIQYF. The CDR3 nucleotides are TGTGCCAGCAGTGAATTCTGGACAGGGTTCCTCGCCAAAAACATTCAGTACTTC.

This sequence joins TRBV2 and TRBJ2-2; 10 bases align to TRBD1. The CDR3 loop spans 13 amino acids. Trimming at V came to 6 bases and at J to 6 bases, leaving 1 base not matched to a gene. CDR1 and CDR2 from the germline V gene are SNHLY and FYNNEI. CDR3 amino acids: CASRGQGAGELFF. CDR3 nucleotide sequence: TGTGCCAGCAGAGGACAGGGGGCCGGGGAGCTGTTTTTT. Full variable domain (remainder filled in from reference TRBV2 and TRBJ2-2): EPEVTQTPSHQVTQMGQEVILRCVPISNHLYFYWYRQILGQKVEFLVSFYNNEISEKSEIFDDQFSVERPDGSNFTLKIRSTKLEDSAMYFCASRGQGAGELFFGEGSRLTVL.

This clone was seen a single time. The gene calls are TRBV5-1 and TRBJ2-3; 7 nucleotides match TRBD2. V trimming: 3 bases; J trimming: 4 bases; junction bases outside the gene matches: 14. The CDR3 is made up of 17 amino acids. Germline V gene data show CDR1 as SGHRS and CDR2 as YFSETQ. This CDR3 is CASSSGSSGPPPDTQYF. Written as DNA, the CDR3 is TGCGCCAGCAGCTCGGGATCTAGCGGACCTCCCCCAGATACGCAGTATTTT.

The chain has TRBV10-3 and TRBJ2-5; 9 bases align to TRBD1. The germline V gene encodes CDR1 ENHRY and CDR2 SYGVKD. The V segment lost 4 bases and the J segment 3 bases; nucleotides outside the gene matches: 3. The CDR3 covers 14 residues. CDR3 in DNA: TGTGCCATCAGTGGGACAGGGGCCGAAGAGACCCAGTACTTC. Its protein is CAISGTGAEETQYF.

This clone appeared a single time. The V and J genes are TRBV15 and TRBJ1-5; D is ambiguous. V was cut by 3 bases and J by 3 bases, with 3 bases left in between. The CDR3 is made up of 12 amino acids. The germline CDR1 and CDR2 sequences are LNHNV and YYDKDF (reference sequence). The CDR3 region is CATSSYNQPQHF. The CDR3 DNA reads TGTGCCACCAGCAGTTACAATCAGCCCCAGCATTTT. Supplemented by reference TRBV15 and TRBJ1-5, the full variable domain reads DAMVIQNPRYQVTQFGKPVTLSCSQTLNHNVMYWYQQKSSQAPKLLFHYYDKDFNNEADTPDNFQSRRPNTSFCFLDIRSPGLGDTAMYLCATSSYNQPQHFGDGTRLSIL.

V usage is TRBV18 and J usage is TRBJ1-1; no clear D. The ends were cut back, 3 bases at V and 7 bases at J, with 12 bases in the middle. The CDR3 has 13 amino acids. Germline V lookup: CDR1 KGHSH, CDR2 LQKENI. CDR3 in DNA: TGTGCCAGCTCACCCGGACGAGGGTATGAAGCTTTCTTT. Translated: CASSPGRGYEAFF. The variable domain in full, with the rest retrieved from reference TRBV18 and TRBJ1-1, is NAGVMQNPRHLVRRRGQEARLRCSPMKGHSHVYWYRQLPEEGLKFMVYLQKENIIDESGMPKERFSAEFPKEGPSILRIQQVVRGDSAAYFCASSPGRGYEAFFGQGTRLTVV.

V is TRBV9 and J is TRBJ2-3; possible D gene TRBD2, 6 bases. The CDR3 is 14 amino acids. Per germline, CDR1 SGDLS and CDR2 YYNGEE. V was shortened by 6 bases and J by 2 bases, with 13 bases between the two germline ends. DNA of the CDR3: TGTGCCAGCACCAATAGCGGCGTCACAGATACGCAGTATTTT. Its protein is CASTNSGVTDTQYF.

The gene calls are TRBV4-1 and TRBJ1-3, with D unresolved. V lost 3 bases to trimming and J lost 4 bases, with 16 bases between them. The CDR3 runs 16 residues. CDR1 is MGHRA, CDR2 YSYEKL, per germline. CDR3 protein: CASSHITGETGNTIYF. The CDR3 DNA is TGCGCCAGCAGCCACATTACCGGGGAGACGGGAAACACCATATATTTT.

This clone showed up just once. The chain is built from TRBV6-1 and TRBJ1-2; D is perhaps TRBD1 (5 bases). CDR3 length equals 14 residues. V lost 6 bases and J lost 0, with 11 bases in between. The germline gives CDR1 MNHNS, CDR2 SASEGT. This CDR3 is CASRAGLANYGYTF. The CDR3 DNA is TGTGCCAGCAGAGCGGGACTAGCTAACTATGGCTACACCTTC.

The chain employs TRBV7-9 and TRBJ2-3; D might be TRBD2 (5 bases). The length of the CDR3 is 13 residues. Trimming pared 5 bases from V and 5 bases from J, leaving 11 bases between. The germline gives CDR1 SEHNR, CDR2 FQNEAQ (reference sequence). The CDR3 protein is CASSPLSGDTQYF. The CDR3 nucleotides are TGTGCCAGCAGCCCTTTAAGCGGAGATACGCAGTATTTT.

The chain combines TRBV7-2 with TRBJ2-7, with D possibly being TRBD2 (6 bases). The CDR3 sequence is 18 residues long. CDR1 is SGHTA and CDR2 is FQGNSA in the germline V gene. V shed 0 bases and J shed 2 bases, with 20 bases lying between them. CDR3 residues: CASSLARSGGVQTYEQYF. The CDR3 nucleotides read TGTGCCAGCAGCTTAGCGAGGTCCGGAGGGGTTCAAACCTACGAGCAGTACTTC.

The chain carries TRBV27 and TRBJ2-1; TRBD2 is a possible D gene (6 bases). With 0 bases removed from V and 2 bases from J, the gap between germline ends came to 11 bases. The CDR3 totals 16 residues. The germline gives CDR1 MNHEY, CDR2 SMNVEV (reference sequence). The CDR3 reads CASSLSAGLTYNEQFF. For the CDR3, the DNA is TGTGCCAGCAGTTTATCCGCGGGACTCACCTACAATGAGCAGTTCTTC.

CDR3 DNA: TGTGCCTGGAGTACGACAGGGAATGAAAAACTGTTTTTT. Its protein is CAWSTTGNEKLFF. The chain has TRBV30 and TRBJ1-4; TRBD1 matches 7 bases. Germline CDR1 GTSNPN, CDR2 SVGIG (reference sequence). V dropped 2 bases and J dropped 5; count of bases not matched to a gene: 2. The CDR3 has 13 amino acids.

There are a few counts of this clone. The gene calls are TRBV28 and TRBJ1-5; D is perhaps TRBD1 (6 bases). Germline V CDR1 and CDR2: MDHEN, SYDVKM. Trimming pared 8 bases from V and 7 bases from J, leaving 18 bases between. This CDR3 region has 14 residues. Here the CDR3 reads CASGKNRGAQPQHF. CDR3 coding DNA: TGTGCCAGCGGCAAAAATCGGGGGGCCCAGCCCCAGCATTTT.

This clone showed up just once. The rearrangement uses TRBV7-9 and TRBJ1-1, with 8 bases that match TRBD1. J was trimmed by 10 bases and V by 5 bases; bases with no gene match: 9. Per the germline V gene, CDR1 is SEHNR and CDR2 is FQNEAQ (reference sequence). The CDR3 is made up of 13 amino acids. CDR3 loop: CASSPQGARGAFF. The DNA for the CDR3 is TGTGCCAGCAGCCCTCAGGGGGCACGTGGAGCTTTCTTT.

On this clone: One end of the junction is discordant with germline, which a read error may explain. This chain joins TRBV19 and TRBJ2-4, with 8 bases lining up with TRBD2. The CDR3 loop spans 14 amino acids. Looked up from germline, CDR1 is LNHDA and CDR2 is SQIVND (reference sequence). Here the CDR3 reads CASSVDSGEGFQYF. As DNA, the CDR3 is TGTGCCAGTAGTGTAGATAGCGGGGAGGGTTTTCAGTACTTC.

The rearrangement joins TRBV29-1 to TRBJ1-3; D perhaps matches TRBD1 (5 bases). V dropped 6 bases and J dropped 1 base, with 10 bases sitting between them. The CDR3 extends over 13 amino acids. The V gene's germline CDR1 is SQVTM and CDR2 ANQGSEA. CDR3 nucleotide sequence: TGCAGCGTCAAAGGGGTATCTGGAAACACCATATATTTT. Protein sequence: CSVKGVSGNTIYF.

V is TRBV7-8 and J is TRBJ2-1; 8 positions agree with TRBD2. The germline V gene has CDR1 SGHVS and CDR2 FQNEAQ. Trimming removed 2 bases from V and 0 bases from J; junction bases left unmatched: 9. This CDR3 is 18 amino acids long. CDR3 region: CASSLWGAGGFSYNEQFF. The CDR3 DNA reads as TGTGCCAGCAGCTTATGGGGGGCGGGAGGCTTCTCCTACAATGAGCAGTTCTTC.

The rearrangement uses TRBV10-3 and TRBJ1-5; a weak D match, TRBD1 (5 bases). CDR1 ENHRY and CDR2 SYGVKD come from the germline V gene. The CDR3 is 14 residues long. With 4 bases removed from V and 0 bases from J, the gap between germline ends came to 7 bases. CDR3 amino acids: CAISGTLSNQPQHF. The CDR3 nucleotides read TGTGCCATCAGTGGGACACTTAGCAATCAGCCCCAGCATTTT.

The gene calls are TRBV27 and TRBJ2-3, with 8 bases aligning to TRBD2. There are 15 residues in the CDR3. Germline values: CDR1 MNHEY, CDR2 SMNVEV (reference sequence). The junction had 7 bases not matched to a gene; V was cut back by 4 bases and J by 4 bases. The CDR3 protein is CASSSPGGYSDTQYF. The CDR3, as DNA: TGTGCCAGCAGTTCCCCGGGGGGGTACTCAGATACGCAGTATTTT.

The chain employs TRBV25-1 and TRBJ2-7, with D possibly being TRBD2 (5 bases). CDR3 length: 15 amino acids. The germline V gene encodes CDR1 MGHDK and CDR2 SYGVNS. V gave up 1 base and J gave up 2 bases, with 12 bases separating them. CDR3 DNA sequence: TGTGCCAGCAGTGAATTCGGGGATACTCCCTACGAGCAGTACTTC. Amino acid sequence: CASSEFGDTPYEQYF.

V is TRBV5-4 and J is TRBJ2-1, with 7 bases aligning to TRBD2. This CDR3 region has 13 residues. Trimming at V came to 3 bases and at J to 9 bases, leaving 6 bases not matched to a gene. The germline CDR1 and CDR2 sequences are SGHNT and YYREEE (reference sequence). The CDR3, as DNA: TGTGCCAGCAGCTCGGAGGGAGGGTTTGAGCAGTTCTTC. Translating gives CASSSEGGFEQFF.